This T cell receptor beta chain was identified during a study of cytomegalovirus exposure and HLA in healthy donors. Vbeta (60) and Jbeta (13) primers were used in the PCR. In the authors' workflow: Per a later analysis, the number of unique TCR beta chains was about 80 million, of which around 9.9 million were shared. The data were produced by immunoSEQ multiplex PCR, yet TCRdb's version contains in-frame clones alone and is incomplete. That table gives V, J and clone size, and the DNA gave D and trimming. The sample contains about 190,000 clones, over 70% of which appear only once. On this clone itself: Antigen: not known.

Germline V lookup: CDR1 MDHEN, CDR2 SYDVKM. V gave up 6 bases and J gave up 5 bases; unmatched junction bases: 18. The CDR3 extends over 17 amino acids. The study, taken as a whole, reports: It is likely that the observed cluster of highly shared sequence variants was a sequencing artifact. Specificity for CMV antigens was confirmed in vitro for a few of the CMV-associated chains. The classifier reportedly diagnosed cytomegalovirus status with high sensitivity and specificity.

The J gene is TRBJ2-5, the V gene TRBV28; 7 positions agree with TRBD2. This receptor was identified in a woman aged 25-40 years in good health and CMV-seropositive. Sequencing used PBMCs. The CDR3: CASSQSIGVAGGETQYF. The CDR3 region has the DNA TGTGCCAGCAGCCAATCCATCGGGGTAGCGGGCGGTGAGACCCAGTACTTC.